A selection of T cell receptor beta chains follows, all from one sample in a study of cytomegalovirus exposure and HLA in healthy donors. TCRdb keeps only in-frame clones here, not all; method: immunoSEQ multiplex PCR. The sample has roughly 100,000 clones, more than 9.5% seen once. Sequencing was done on a sample of PBMCs. These receptors were taken from a man aged 35-49 years in good health and CMV-seropositive. Each CDR3 is given with its conserved first and last residue. Fields, in order: J gene, D gene, clone size, V gene, CDR3 protein, CDR3 DNA. A D gene is named only where the DNA matches it firmly. The size field is filled for only some rows; it gives once, few, many or a size class.

j_gene: TRBJ2-7
d_gene: -
abundance: few
v_gene: TRBV10-2
CDR3aa: CASSESMTSGQYF
CDR3nt: TGCGCCAGCAGTGAGTCGATGACATCTGGGCAGTACTTC

j_gene: TRBJ1-2
d_gene: TRBD1
abundance: -
v_gene: TRBV15
CDR3aa: CATSLRQGASYGYTF
CDR3nt: TGTGCCACCAGCCTTCGACAGGGGGCATCCTATGGCTACACCTTC

j_gene: TRBJ1-2
d_gene: -
abundance: many
v_gene: TRBV19
CDR3aa: CASSNRDTGTYYGYTF
CDR3nt: TGTGCCAGTAGTAACCGGGACACTGGGACGTACTATGGCTACACCTTC

j_gene: TRBJ1-3
d_gene: -
abundance: -
v_gene: TRBV7-9
CDR3aa: CASRTGGELGNTIYF
CDR3nt: TGTGCCAGCAGGACCGGAGGGGAATTGGGCAACACCATATATTTT

j_gene: TRBJ2-2
d_gene: TRBD1
abundance: -
v_gene: TRBV2
CDR3aa: CASTRQGYTGELFF
CDR3nt: TGTGCCAGCACTCGACAGGGTTACACCGGGGAGCTGTTTTTT

j_gene: TRBJ2-5
d_gene: TRBD1
abundance: -
v_gene: TRBV5-1
CDR3aa: CASSLAIGTGQETQYF
CDR3nt: TGCGCCAGCAGCTTGGCCATAGGGACAGGTCAAGAGACCCAGTACTTC

j_gene: TRBJ1-4
d_gene: -
abundance: few
v_gene: TRBV29-1
CDR3aa: CSVVVWGATNEKLFF
CDR3nt: TGCAGCGTCGTCGTGTGGGGAGCAACTAATGAAAAACTGTTTTTT

j_gene: TRBJ2-2
d_gene: TRBD1
abundance: few
v_gene: TRBV10-1
CDR3aa: CASSGTGGAYGELFF
CDR3nt: TGCGCCAGCAGCGGGACAGGGGGCGCCTACGGGGAGCTGTTTTTT

j_gene: TRBJ2-7
d_gene: TRBD1
abundance: few
v_gene: TRBV7-9
CDR3aa: CASSPRDRSYEQYF
CDR3nt: TGTGCCAGCAGCCCTCGGGACAGATCCTACGAGCAGTACTTC

j_gene: TRBJ2-1
d_gene: -
abundance: few
v_gene: TRBV29-1
CDR3aa: CSVTQSDPARRYNEQFF
CDR3nt: TGCAGCGTGACCCAAAGTGATCCCGCCCGGAGGTACAATGAGCAGTTCTTC

j_gene: TRBJ2-5
d_gene: -
abundance: few
v_gene: TRBV14
CDR3aa: CASSQGDRETQYF
CDR3nt: TGTGCCAGCAGCCAAGGCGACAGAGAGACCCAGTACTTC

j_gene: TRBJ2-1
d_gene: TRBD2
abundance: -
v_gene: TRBV28
CDR3aa: CASSPLGTSGINEQFF
CDR3nt: TGTGCCAGCAGCCCCCTGGGGACTAGCGGGATCAATGAGCAGTTCTTC

j_gene: TRBJ2-5
d_gene: TRBD2
abundance: -
v_gene: TRBV25-1
CDR3aa: CASSEAGGDQETQYF
CDR3nt: TGTGCCAGCAGTGAGGCGGGAGGCGACCAAGAGACCCAGTACTTC

j_gene: TRBJ2-3
d_gene: -
abundance: -
v_gene: TRBV5-8
CDR3aa: CASSLSGFPDTQYF
CDR3nt: TGTGCCAGCAGCTTGTCCGGGTTCCCAGATACGCAGTATTTT

j_gene: TRBJ2-7
d_gene: TRBD2
abundance: few
v_gene: TRBV7-6
CDR3aa: CASSLAGGSSLSREQYF
CDR3nt: TGTGCCAGCAGCTTGGCGGGAGGCTCCTCCCTATCTCGGGAGCAGTACTTC

j_gene: TRBJ2-3
d_gene: -
abundance: few
v_gene: TRBV7-9
CDR3aa: CASSPAFSVLGSTDTQYF
CDR3nt: TGTGCCAGCAGCCCCGCATTCTCGGTCCTGGGCAGCACAGATACGCAGTATTTT

j_gene: TRBJ1-3
d_gene: TRBD1
abundance: -
v_gene: TRBV9
CDR3aa: CASSGRGQSKSSSGNTIYF
CDR3nt: TGTGCCAGCAGCGGACGGGGACAGTCCAAGTCCTCCTCTGGAAACACCATATATTTT

j_gene: TRBJ1-4
d_gene: TRBD1
abundance: few
v_gene: TRBV7-9
CDR3aa: CASSPGQGHATNEKLFF
CDR3nt: TGTGCCAGCAGCCCCGGACAGGGCCATGCAACTAATGAAAAACTGTTTTTT

j_gene: TRBJ2-2
d_gene: -
abundance: few
v_gene: TRBV6-6
CDR3aa: CASSYFSTGTGELFF
CDR3nt: TGTGCCAGCAGTTACTTCAGTACGGGCACCGGGGAGCTGTTTTTT

j_gene: TRBJ1-5
d_gene: -
abundance: -
v_gene: TRBV6-1
CDR3aa: CASRTGPNQPQHF
CDR3nt: TGTGCCAGCAGGACAGGTCCCAATCAGCCCCAGCATTTT